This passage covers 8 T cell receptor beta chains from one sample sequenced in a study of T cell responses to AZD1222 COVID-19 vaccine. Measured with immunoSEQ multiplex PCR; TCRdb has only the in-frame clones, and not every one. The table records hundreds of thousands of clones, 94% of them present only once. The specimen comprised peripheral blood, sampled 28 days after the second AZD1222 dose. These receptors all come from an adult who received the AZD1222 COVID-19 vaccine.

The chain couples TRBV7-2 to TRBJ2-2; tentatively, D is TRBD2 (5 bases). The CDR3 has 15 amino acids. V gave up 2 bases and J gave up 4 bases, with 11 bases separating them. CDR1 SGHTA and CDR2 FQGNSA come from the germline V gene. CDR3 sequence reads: CASSLSASSTGELFF. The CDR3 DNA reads TGTGCCAGCAGCTTATCGGCTAGCAGCACCGGGGAGCTGTTTTTT.

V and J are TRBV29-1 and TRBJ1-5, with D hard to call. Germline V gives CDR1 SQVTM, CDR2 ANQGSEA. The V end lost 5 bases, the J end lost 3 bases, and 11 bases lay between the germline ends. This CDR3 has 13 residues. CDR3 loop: CSVRTGSNQPQHF. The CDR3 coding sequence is TGCAGCGTTAGGACCGGGTCCAATCAGCCCCAGCATTTT.

The CDR3 sequence is CASSLSRGTEAFF. The DNA for the CDR3 is TGTGCCAGCAGCCTCTCTAGGGGAACTGAAGCTTTCTTT. The chain links TRBV3-1 (or the pseudogene TRBV3-2) to TRBJ1-1; the D gene is possibly TRBD1 (5 bases). Per germline, CDR1 LGHDT and CDR2 YNNKEL (reference sequence). V was pared by 4 bases and J by 5 bases, with 11 bases between. This CDR3 region has 13 residues.

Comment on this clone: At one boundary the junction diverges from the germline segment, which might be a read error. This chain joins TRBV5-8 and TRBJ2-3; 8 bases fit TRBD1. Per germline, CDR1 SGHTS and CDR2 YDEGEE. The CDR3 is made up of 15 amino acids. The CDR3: CASSSHGGQVVFGDF. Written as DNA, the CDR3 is TGTGCCAGCAGCTCTCATGGGGGACAGGTAGTATTCGGGGATTTT.

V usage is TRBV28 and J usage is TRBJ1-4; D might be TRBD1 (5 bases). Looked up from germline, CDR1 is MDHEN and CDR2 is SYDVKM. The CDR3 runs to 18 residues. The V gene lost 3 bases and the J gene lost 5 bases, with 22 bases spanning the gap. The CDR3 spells CASSFGGWGRSPNEKLFF. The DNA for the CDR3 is TGTGCCAGCAGTTTTGGGGGATGGGGACGGAGTCCCAATGAAAAACTGTTTTTT.

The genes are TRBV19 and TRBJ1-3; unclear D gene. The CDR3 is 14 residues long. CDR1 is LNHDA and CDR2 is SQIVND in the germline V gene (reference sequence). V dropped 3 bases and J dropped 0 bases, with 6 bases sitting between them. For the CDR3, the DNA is TGTGCCAGTAGTATTGAGATCTCTGGAAACACCATATATTTT. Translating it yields CASSIEISGNTIYF.

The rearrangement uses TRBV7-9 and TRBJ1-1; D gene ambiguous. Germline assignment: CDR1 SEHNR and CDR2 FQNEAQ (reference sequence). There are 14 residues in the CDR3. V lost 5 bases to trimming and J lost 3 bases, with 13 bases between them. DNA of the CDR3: TGTGCCAGCAGCCCCAACCAACGGGACACTGAAGCTTTCTTT. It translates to CASSPNQRDTEAFF.

CDR3 in amino acids: CASTSTGANEKLFF. CDR3 in DNA: TGTGCCAGCACTTCGACAGGGGCAAATGAAAAACTGTTTTTT. This rearrangement joins TRBV28 to TRBJ1-4, with 8 bases that match TRBD1. V shed 7 bases and J 5 bases; nucleotides not matched to a gene: 6. The CDR3 sequence is 14 residues long. Germline CDR1 reads MDHEN; CDR2 reads SYDVKM.